This TCR beta chain derives from a study of T cell responses to AZD1222 COVID-19 vaccine. CDR1 is SGHRS, CDR2 YFSETQ, per germline. The CDR3 sequence is 15 residues long. V was clipped by 4 bases and J by 3 bases, with 16 bases between them. The data were produced by immunoSEQ multiplex PCR, yet TCRdb's version contains in-frame clones alone and is incomplete. The sample includes around 90,000 clones, roughly 88% of them seen just once. This TCR derives from an adult in good health. V usage is TRBV5-1 and J usage is TRBJ1-2; possibly TRBD1 for D (5 bases). This sample comprised peripheral blood, obtained on day 0 of AZD1222 vaccination. CDR3 sequence (DNA): TGCGCCAGCAGCCCTGGCAGGGCTGGGGACTATGGCTACACCTTC. The encoded protein is CASSPGRAGDYGYTF.